Listed below are T cell receptor beta chains from one sample, sequenced in a study of T cell therapy after organ transplantation. TCRdb's copy holds only in-frame clones and misses some; the assay was immunoSEQ multiplex PCR. This sample has approximately 20,000 clones, with around 85% found just once. Their specific antigens are unknown. Here the sequenced sample was CD8+ T cells from blood, taken after autologous CMV-specific T cell therapy. These receptors were collected from a human patient who had received a solid organ transplant and had CMV disease. Some T cells could come from the graft donor. CDR3s include the opening cysteine and the closing phenylalanine or tryptophan. Each record gives: CDR3 protein, CDR3 DNA, D gene, V gene, J gene. The D gene is left open where the match is weak.

cdr3_aa: CASSPLGGLLPEAFF
cdr3_nt: TGTGCCAGCTCACCACTCGGGGGCCTGTTGCCTGAAGCTTTCTTT
d_call: .
v_call: TRBV18
j_call: TRBJ1-1

cdr3_aa: CASSADRGREKLFF
cdr3_nt: TGTGCCAGCAGCGCAGACAGGGGGCGCGAAAAACTGTTTTTT
d_call: TRBD1
v_call: TRBV7-6
j_call: TRBJ1-4

cdr3_aa: CASSFGGSLAKNIQYF
cdr3_nt: TGTGCCAGCAGCTTTGGAGGGAGTCTAGCCAAAAACATTCAGTACTTC
d_call: .
v_call: TRBV5-4
j_call: TRBJ2-4

cdr3_aa: CASHPEGAQYEQYF
cdr3_nt: TGTGCCAGCCACCCCGAGGGGGCCCAGTACGAGCAGTACTTC
d_call: TRBD1
v_call: TRBV2
j_call: TRBJ2-7

cdr3_aa: CASSETAGEETQYF
cdr3_nt: TGCGCCAGCAGTGAGACCGCGGGAGAAGAGACCCAGTACTTC
d_call: TRBD2
v_call: TRBV10-1
j_call: TRBJ2-5

cdr3_aa: CASSSMLAANEQFF
cdr3_nt: TGTGCCAGCAGCTCGATGCTAGCGGCCAATGAGCAGTTCTTC
d_call: TRBD2
v_call: TRBV4-2
j_call: TRBJ2-1

cdr3_aa: CASSHPTGLGYEQYF
cdr3_nt: TGCGCCAGCAGCCACCCGACAGGGCTTGGCTACGAGCAGTACTTC
d_call: TRBD1
v_call: TRBV4-1
j_call: TRBJ2-7

cdr3_aa: CASDSGRTNYGYTF
cdr3_nt: TGTGCCAGCGACTCTGGGCGGACTAACTATGGCTACACCTTC
d_call: .
v_call: TRBV5-6
j_call: TRBJ1-2

cdr3_aa: CASSPRDREGQPQHF
cdr3_nt: TGCGCCAGCAGCCCCCGGGACAGGGAGGGGCAGCCCCAGCATTTT
d_call: TRBD1
v_call: TRBV4-1
j_call: TRBJ1-5

cdr3_aa: CASSLPPADTQYF
cdr3_nt: TGTGCCAGCAGCTTACCCCCCGCAGATACGCAGTATTTT
d_call: .
v_call: TRBV7-2
j_call: TRBJ2-3

cdr3_aa: CASSLTAVSSYEQYF
cdr3_nt: TGTGCCAGCAGTCTCACAGCTGTGAGCTCCTACGAGCAGTACTTC
d_call: .
v_call: TRBV6-5
j_call: TRBJ2-7

cdr3_aa: CASSELTGNNYGYTF
cdr3_nt: TGTGCCAGCAGTGAACTGACAGGCAATAACTATGGCTACACCTTC
d_call: .
v_call: TRBV2
j_call: TRBJ1-2

cdr3_aa: CASGPIRTPNEKLFF
cdr3_nt: TGTGCCAGCGGTCCCATAAGGACCCCTAATGAAAAACTGTTTTTT
d_call: .
v_call: TRBV2
j_call: TRBJ1-4

cdr3_aa: CASSHSGGNDRGYGYTF
cdr3_nt: TGTGCCAGCAGCCACTCGGGGGGCAACGACAGGGGATATGGCTACACCTTC
d_call: TRBD1
v_call: TRBV4-2
j_call: TRBJ1-2

cdr3_aa: CASSLPGTSGIAYEQYF
cdr3_nt: TGTGCCAGCAGCTTGCCCGGGACTAGCGGGATTGCCTACGAGCAGTACTTC
d_call: TRBD2
v_call: TRBV5-8
j_call: TRBJ2-7

cdr3_aa: CASSPRAGGLYEQFF
cdr3_nt: TGTGCCAGCAGCCCTAGGGCGGGAGGTTTATATGAGCAGTTCTTC
d_call: TRBD2
v_call: TRBV7-9
j_call: TRBJ2-1

cdr3_aa: CASSQDLGATEQYF
cdr3_nt: TGCGCCAGCAGCCAAGACCTAGGAGCTACCGAGCAGTACTTC
d_call: .
v_call: TRBV4-1
j_call: TRBJ2-7

cdr3_aa: CASSVGGRSYEQYF
cdr3_nt: TGTGCCAGCAGCGTCGGCGGGAGAAGCTACGAGCAGTACTTC
d_call: TRBD2
v_call: TRBV9
j_call: TRBJ2-7

cdr3_aa: CASSLRDSGANVLTF
cdr3_nt: TGTGCCAGCAGCCTCAGGGATTCTGGGGCCAACGTCCTGACTTTC
d_call: .
v_call: TRBV6-1
j_call: TRBJ2-6

cdr3_aa: CASSIDQTGGADTQYF
cdr3_nt: TGTGCCAGTAGTATAGACCAGACAGGGGGAGCAGATACGCAGTATTTT
d_call: TRBD1
v_call: TRBV19
j_call: TRBJ2-3

cdr3_aa: CASSWAGANVLTF
cdr3_nt: TGTGCCAGCAGTTGGGCTGGGGCCAACGTCCTGACTTTC
d_call: .
v_call: TRBV6-5
j_call: TRBJ2-6

cdr3_aa: CASSLGGLGQYF
cdr3_nt: TGTGCCAGCAGCTTAGGTGGGCTGGGACAGTACTTC
d_call: .
v_call: TRBV11-2
j_call: TRBJ2-7

cdr3_aa: CASSFTSGGYYNEQFF
cdr3_nt: TGTGCCAGCAGTTTCACTAGCGGGGGATACTACAATGAGCAGTTCTTC
d_call: TRBD2
v_call: TRBV27
j_call: TRBJ2-1

cdr3_aa: CACDREDTDTQYF
cdr3_nt: TGTGCCTGCGACAGGGAAGACACAGATACGCAGTATTTT
d_call: TRBD1
v_call: TRBV30
j_call: TRBJ2-3

cdr3_aa: CASSWGQTYEQYF
cdr3_nt: TGTGCCAGCAGCTGGGGTCAAACCTACGAGCAGTACTTC
d_call: .
v_call: TRBV5-4
j_call: TRBJ2-7